Below are 25 T cell receptor beta chains sequenced from a single sample in a study of T cells after yellow fever vaccination. Each CDR3 protein gets one entry after TCRdb re-called the 5' RACE reads with MiXCR. Of roughly 160,000 distinct CDR3 sequences listed, 9.3% are singletons. Sequencing was performed on CD8+ T cells sorted from PBMCs, taken 45 days after the yellow fever booster vaccination. These receptor sequences come from a young man who received the YFV17D yellow fever vaccine.

The V call is TRBV11-2, the J call TRBJ2-7; no clear D. Germline V gene lookup returns CDR1 SGHAT and CDR2 FQNNGV. Trimming took off 1 base at V and 2 bases at J, with 9 bases between the two ends. CDR3 length: 14 residues. Written as DNA, the CDR3 is TGTGCCAGCAGCTTAGTACTGGGCCCCTACGAGCAGTACTTC. This gives the protein CASSLVLGPYEQYF.

The chain combines TRBV24-1 with TRBJ1-6; D uncertain. V was shortened by 7 bases and J by 3 bases, with 21 bases between the two germline ends. Germline V CDR1 and CDR2: KGHDR, SFDVKD. The CDR3 runs 18 residues. The CDR3 nucleotides are TGTGCCACCAGCCCACCTGGGGAGCCGGGAATCTATAATTCACCCCTCCACTTT. Translation: CATSPPGEPGIYNSPLHF.

V gene TRBV27 combines with J gene TRBJ2-7, with 13 bases aligning to TRBD2. Germline values: CDR1 MNHEY, CDR2 SMNVEV (reference sequence). After removal of 1 base from V and 5 bases from J, the junction contained 2 bases not matched to a gene. The CDR3 totals 15 residues. The CDR3 loop reads CASSLLTSGGHEQYF. CDR3 DNA sequence: TGTGCCAGCAGTTTATTGACTAGCGGGGGGCACGAGCAGTACTTC.

The V gene is TRBV5-1, the J gene TRBJ1-2; D is ambiguous. CDR1 is SGHRS, CDR2 YFSETQ, per germline. V lost 1 base and J 8 bases, leaving 6 bases between the germline ends. The CDR3 sequence is 11 residues long. The CDR3 DNA follows: TGCGCCAGCAGCTTGTTGGTCGGCTACACCTTC. Its protein is CASSLLVGYTF.

This clonotype was found a few times. The chain joins TRBV14 to TRBJ2-7; D gene unclear. The CDR3 sequence is 12 residues long. The V gene lost 0 bases and the J gene lost 7 bases, with 7 bases spanning the gap. The germline CDR1 and CDR2 sequences are SGHDN and FVKESK. The CDR3: CASSQDTREQYF. CDR3 bases: TGTGCCAGCAGCCAAGATACGAGGGAGCAGTACTTC. Looking up the rest from reference TRBV14 and TRBJ2-7 gives the full variable domain: EAGVTQFPSHSVIEKGQTVTLRCDPISGHDNLYWYRRVMGKEIKFLLHFVKESKQDESGMPNNRFLAERTGGTYSTLKVQPAELEDSGVYFCASSQDTREQYFGPGTRLTVT.

This clonotype turned up a few times. The chain uses TRBV5-1 and TRBJ2-5; the D gene is possibly TRBD2 (6 bases). V lost 1 base to trimming and J lost 2 bases, with 12 bases between them. Germline-derived CDR1 and CDR2 are SGHRS and YFSETQ. This CDR3 contains 15 residues. This CDR3 reads CASSLRGNGQETQYF. The CDR3 coding sequence is TGCGCCAGCAGCTTGCGGGGGAATGGGCAAGAGACCCAGTACTTC.

The sample holds a few counts of this clonotype. This chain connects TRBV5-4 to TRBJ2-7; D gene uncertain. Trimming removed 2 bases from V and 5 bases from J, with 8 bases in between. CDR3 length: 12 amino acids. Germline CDR1 and CDR2: SGHNT and YYREEE (reference sequence). CDR3 nucleotide sequence: TGTGCCAGCAGCTTTCTGGGTGACGAGCAGTACGTC. Encoded protein: CASSFLGDEQYV.

The rearrangement joins TRBV4-1 to TRBJ2-2, with 9 bases fitting TRBD1. Trimming removed 8 bases from V and 2 bases from J; junction bases left unmatched: 6. The length of the CDR3 is 15 residues. CDR1 MGHRA and CDR2 YSYEKL come from the germline V gene. This CDR3 is CASGLQGANTGELFF. CDR3 in DNA: TGCGCCAGCGGCCTACAGGGGGCAAACACCGGGGAGCTGTTTTTT.

This chain joins TRBV30 and TRBJ2-3, with unresolved D. The V end lost 2 bases, the J end lost 5 bases, and 5 bases lay between the germline ends. Germline values: CDR1 GTSNPN, CDR2 SVGIG (reference sequence). The CDR3 consists of 11 residues. CDR3 DNA: TGTGCCTGGAGTTCAGTAGATACGCAGTATTTT. Translating gives CAWSSVDTQYF.

This chain links TRBV7-9 with TRBJ2-1; D not certain. V lost 5 bases, J lost 6 bases, and 14 bases lay in between. CDR3 size: 14 residues. Germline V gene sequence: CDR1 SEHNR, CDR2 FQNEAQ (reference sequence). The CDR3 spells CASSPINPGNEQFF. CDR3 nucleotide sequence: TGTGCCAGCAGCCCCATTAATCCCGGCAATGAGCAGTTCTTC.

This clonotype has more than one count but fewer than ten. The chain combines TRBV24-1 with TRBJ1-2, with 7 bases lining up with TRBD1. CDR1 is KGHDR and CDR2 is SFDVKD in the germline V gene. The CDR3 spans 14 residues. With 2 bases clipped from V and 3 bases from J, the junction kept 2 bases outside the gene matches. CDR3 loop: CATSDSTGYYGYTF. CDR3 DNA: TGTGCCACCAGTGATTCGACAGGGTACTATGGCTACACCTTC.

This clonotype was observed a handful of times. The V and J genes are TRBV23-1 and TRBJ2-5, with TRBD2 as a possible D gene (5 bases). Being an ORF, TRBV23-1 has a function that is uncertain. V gave up 8 bases and J gave up 5 bases, with 15 bases separating them. The CDR3 length is 13 residues. The CDR3 region has the DNA TGCGCCAGCCCAACCGAGGGATGGGAGACCCAGTACTTC. This codes for CASPTEGWETQYF.

This clonotype was counted many times. V usage is TRBV6-1 and J usage is TRBJ2-3; the D gene is possibly TRBD1 (5 bases). Per the germline V gene, CDR1 is MNHNS and CDR2 is SASEGT. V lost 1 base, J lost 2 bases, and 10 bases lay in between. This CDR3 has 15 amino acids. Here the CDR3 DNA reads TGTGCCAGCAGTGAAGGGACCGGACACACAGATACGCAGTATTTT. Amino acids: CASSEGTGHTDTQYF.

This CDR3 reads CASSSHDRGTGELFF. Here the CDR3 DNA reads TGTGCCAGCAGCTCGCACGACAGGGGTACCGGGGAGCTGTTTTTT. The V and J genes are TRBV7-2 and TRBJ2-2; 8 bases align to TRBD1. The CDR3 loop spans 15 amino acids. Germline-derived CDR1 and CDR2 are SGHTA and FQGNSA. Trimming took 4 bases from V and 5 from J; bases not matched to a gene: 6.

Only a few counts were recorded for this clonotype. This rearrangement joins TRBV10-3 to TRBJ1-1, with D perhaps matching TRBD1 (5 bases). Germline V gives CDR1 ENHRY, CDR2 SYGVKD. The CDR3 is made up of 14 amino acids. V dropped 7 bases and J dropped 10 bases, with 22 bases sitting between them. The CDR3, as DNA: TGTGCCATCACTAACCGAGTGGGGCCCCGGGGAGCTTTCTTT. This encodes CAITNRVGPRGAFF.

This clonotype has only a few counts. The chain recombines TRBV27 with TRBJ2-1, with TRBD2 matching 8 bases. Germline CDR1 is MNHEY and CDR2 is SMNVEV (reference sequence). V was clipped by 3 bases and J by 4 bases; unmatched bases: 2. This CDR3 has 14 residues. In DNA form, the CDR3 reads TGTGCCAGCAGTTTTCCGGGGGGGTACAATGAGCAGTTCTTC. Translation: CASSFPGGYNEQFF.

This chain links TRBV6-5 with TRBJ2-2; 8 positions agree with TRBD2. Per the germline V gene, CDR1 is MNHEY and CDR2 is SVGAGI. V shed 9 bases, J shed 6 bases, and the junction held 12 bases outside the gene matches. CDR3 size: 15 residues. The CDR3 loop reads CASRMRGAQAGELFF. The CDR3 bases are TGTGCCAGTAGGATGCGGGGGGCCCAGGCCGGGGAGCTGTTTTTT.

This clonotype showed up just a few times. The chain couples TRBV11-2 to TRBJ2-1; perhaps TRBD2 as D (7 bases). The V end lost 7 bases, the J end lost 5 bases, and 18 bases lay between the germline ends. Per germline, CDR1 SGHAT and CDR2 FQNNGV. This CDR3 region has 15 residues. DNA of the CDR3: TGTGCCAGCAACCTCTGGGGGGGGGCAGACAATGAGCAGTTCTTC. This encodes CASNLWGGADNEQFF. The full variable domain, its missing parts supplied by reference TRBV11-2 and TRBJ2-1, is EAGVAQSPRYKIIEKRQSVAFWCNPISGHATLYWYQQILGQGPKLLIQFQNNGVVDDSQLPKDRFSAERLKGVDSTLKIQPAKLEDSAVYLCASNLWGGADNEQFFGPGTRLTVL.

The V and J genes are TRBV4-2 and TRBJ2-2; 7 bases are shared with TRBD2. The CDR3 is made up of 16 amino acids. V shed 0 bases, J shed 1 base, and the junction held 2 bases outside the gene matches. Germline CDR1 reads LGHNA; CDR2 reads YNFKEQ. The CDR3 nucleotides are TGTGCCAGCAGCCAAGAAGGGAGGGAGAACACCGGGGAGCTGTTTTTT. Residues: CASSQEGRENTGELFF.

This clonotype has more than one count but fewer than ten. The chain recombines TRBV12-3 or TRBV12-4 with TRBJ1-3; no definite D call. Trimming removed 6 bases from V and 0 bases from J, with 6 bases in between. This CDR3 is built from 13 residues. This CDR3 reads CASRGYSGNTIYF. Here the CDR3 DNA reads TGTGCCAGCAGGGGGTACTCTGGAAACACCATATATTTT.

At least ten counts were recorded for this clonotype. The genes are TRBV5-1 and TRBJ2-5; 8 nucleotides match TRBD2. This CDR3 is built from 16 residues. J lost 1 base, V lost 0 bases, and 5 bases had no gene match. Germline CDR1 reads SGHRS; CDR2 reads YFSETQ. The DNA for the CDR3 is TGCGCCAGCAGCTTGGTCCCAGCGGGGGTCCAAGAGACCCAGTACTTC. As protein: CASSLVPAGVQETQYF. The full variable domain, completed using reference TRBV5-1 and TRBJ2-5, is KAGVTQTPRYLIKTRGQQVTLSCSPISGHRSVSWYQQTPGQGLQFLFEYFSETQRNKGNFPGRFSGRQFSNSRSEMNVSTLELGDSALYLCASSLVPAGVQETQYFGPGTRLLVL.

Only a few counts were recorded for this clonotype. One end of the junction is discordant with germline, which a read error may explain. The chain employs TRBV29-1 and TRBJ1-3; D is unclear. The germline CDR1 and CDR2 sequences are SQVTM and ANQGSEA. This CDR3 spans 13 amino acids. CDR3 in DNA: TGCAGCGTGGAAGACCCCGTCAGAAACACCATATATTTT. Protein: CSVEDPVRNTIYF.

This clonotype turned up a few times. The chain has TRBV5-1 and TRBJ2-5; D remains ambiguous. Trimming cost V 3 bases and J 4 bases, with 10 bases left between them. The CDR3 totals 13 residues. CDR1 SGHRS and CDR2 YFSETQ come from the germline V gene. DNA for the CDR3: TGCGCCAGCAGCTCGCCAAGGGTAGAGACCCAGTACTTC. Its translation: CASSSPRVETQYF.

This clonotype was seen only a few times. The chain joins TRBV5-1 to TRBJ1-2; D ambiguous. Trimming pared 7 bases from V and 3 bases from J, leaving 7 bases between. Germline V gene sequence: CDR1 SGHRS, CDR2 YFSETQ. The CDR3 spans 11 residues. The CDR3 DNA is TGCGCCAGCGGCGAGGACTATGGCTACACCTTC. Its protein is CASGEDYGYTF. Based on the CDR3 plus reference TRBV5-1 and TRBJ1-2, the full variable domain is KAGVTQTPRYLIKTRGQQVTLSCSPISGHRSVSWYQQTPGQGLQFLFEYFSETQRNKGNFPGRFSGRQFSNSRSEMNVSTLELGDSALYLCASGEDYGYTFGSGTRLTVV.

The DNA for the CDR3 is TGTGCCAGCAGCGTAGAAGGTCCCGCGAGTGTGACCGGGGAGCTGTTTTTT. Its protein product is CASSVEGPASVTGELFF. The V and J genes are TRBV9 and TRBJ2-2, with no clear D. Germline CDR1 and CDR2: SGDLS and YYNGEE. CDR3 size: 17 residues. Between the trimmed V and J ends, which lost 0 bases and 5 bases, there was a span of 17 bases.